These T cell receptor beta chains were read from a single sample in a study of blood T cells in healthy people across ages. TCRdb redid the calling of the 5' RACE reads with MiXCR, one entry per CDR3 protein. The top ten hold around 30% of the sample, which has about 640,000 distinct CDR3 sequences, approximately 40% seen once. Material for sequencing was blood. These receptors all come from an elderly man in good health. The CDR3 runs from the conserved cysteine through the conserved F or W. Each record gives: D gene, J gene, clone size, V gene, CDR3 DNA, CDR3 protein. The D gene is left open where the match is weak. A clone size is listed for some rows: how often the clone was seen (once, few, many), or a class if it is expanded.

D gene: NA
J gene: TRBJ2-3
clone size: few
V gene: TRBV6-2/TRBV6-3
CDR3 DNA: TGTGCCAGCAGTTGGGGCGGGGCACGTTCGACAGATACGCAGTATTTT
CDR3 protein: CASSWGGARSTDTQYF

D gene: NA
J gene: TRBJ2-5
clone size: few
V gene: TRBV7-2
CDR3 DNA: TGTGCCAGCAGCTTAACCCTCCGGGAGAAAGAGACCCAGTACTTC
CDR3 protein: CASSLTLREKETQYF

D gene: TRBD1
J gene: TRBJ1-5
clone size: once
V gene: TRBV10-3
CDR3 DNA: TGTGCCACTAAGACAGGGGAGCGATTTCAGCCCCAGCATTTT
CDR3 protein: CATKTGERFQPQHF

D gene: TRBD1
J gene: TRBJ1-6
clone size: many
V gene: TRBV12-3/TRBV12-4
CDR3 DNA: TGTGCCAGCAGTCGACAGGGAAATTCACCCCTCCACTTT
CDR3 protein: CASSRQGNSPLHF

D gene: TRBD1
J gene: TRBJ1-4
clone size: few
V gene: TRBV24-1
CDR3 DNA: TGTGCCACCAGTGATTTGTCATCAGGGGGGACAGACCCTCCTAATGAAAAACTGTTTTTT
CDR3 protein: CATSDLSSGGTDPPNEKLFF

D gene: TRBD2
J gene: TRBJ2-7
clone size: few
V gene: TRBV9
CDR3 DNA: TGTGCCAGCAGCGTAGGCGGGGGTCCCGAGCAGTACTTC
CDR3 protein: CASSVGGGPEQYF

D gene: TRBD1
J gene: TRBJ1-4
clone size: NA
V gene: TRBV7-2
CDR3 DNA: TGTGCCAGCAGCTCGACAGGGAGAGATGAAAAACTGTTTTTT
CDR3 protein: CASSSTGRDEKLFF

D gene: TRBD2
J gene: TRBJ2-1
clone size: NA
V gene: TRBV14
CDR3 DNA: TGTGCCAGCAGCCCGACTAGCGGGAGGATCAATGAGCAGTTCTTC
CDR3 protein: CASSPTSGRINEQFF

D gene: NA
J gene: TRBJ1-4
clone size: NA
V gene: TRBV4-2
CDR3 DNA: TGTGCCAGCAGCCAAGATTATGAAATAGAAAAACTGTTTTTT
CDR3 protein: CASSQDYEIEKLFF

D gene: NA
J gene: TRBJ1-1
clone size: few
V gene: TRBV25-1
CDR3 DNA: TGTGCCAGCAGTGAATGGGGACTCAACACTGAAGCTTTCTTT
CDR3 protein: CASSEWGLNTEAFF

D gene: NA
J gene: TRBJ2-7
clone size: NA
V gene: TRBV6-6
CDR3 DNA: TGTGCCAGCAGTTACACCGGGGCCTCTGGGGACAATGAGCAGTACTTC
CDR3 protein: CASSYTGASGDNEQYF

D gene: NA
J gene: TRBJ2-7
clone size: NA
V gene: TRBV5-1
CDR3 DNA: TGCGCCAGCAGCAAACCAGGTGGCGACGAGCAGTACTTC
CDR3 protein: CASSKPGGDEQYF

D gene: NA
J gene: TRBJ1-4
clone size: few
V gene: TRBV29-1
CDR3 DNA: TGCAGCGTTGAAGATTTAGGCAGCCTAAATGAAAAACTGTTTTTT
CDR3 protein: CSVEDLGSLNEKLFF

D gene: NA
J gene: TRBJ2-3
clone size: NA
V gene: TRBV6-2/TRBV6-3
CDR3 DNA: TGTGCCAGCAGTCCAAACGACCGCTACACAGATACGCAGTATTTT
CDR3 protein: CASSPNDRYTDTQYF

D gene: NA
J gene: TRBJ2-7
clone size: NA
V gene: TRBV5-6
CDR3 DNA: TGTGCCAGCACCGCTTCCGCGACTACTTACGAGCAGTACTTC
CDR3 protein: CASTASATTYEQYF

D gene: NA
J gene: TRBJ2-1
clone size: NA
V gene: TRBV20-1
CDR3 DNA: TGCAGTGCTAGAGTAATGGGGGGGCCGGGGGATGAGCAGTTCTTC
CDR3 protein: CSARVMGGPGDEQFF

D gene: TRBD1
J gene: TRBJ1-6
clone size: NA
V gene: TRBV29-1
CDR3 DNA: TGCAGCGCGGGACAGTCGAATTCACCCCCCCACTTT
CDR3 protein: CSAGQSNSPPHF

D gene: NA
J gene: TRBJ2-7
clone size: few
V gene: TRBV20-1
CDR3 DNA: TGCAGTGCGGGCGGAAGCTCCTACGAGCAGTACTTC
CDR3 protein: CSAGGSSYEQYF

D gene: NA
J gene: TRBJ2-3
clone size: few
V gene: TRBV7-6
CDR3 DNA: TGTGCCAGCAGCTTGCGGGGAGGAGATACGCAGTATTTT
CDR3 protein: CASSLRGGDTQYF

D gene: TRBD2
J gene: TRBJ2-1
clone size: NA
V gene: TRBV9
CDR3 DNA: TGTGCCAGCAGCGAGGCGGGGGAGAATGAGCAGTTCTTC
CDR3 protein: CASSEAGENEQFF

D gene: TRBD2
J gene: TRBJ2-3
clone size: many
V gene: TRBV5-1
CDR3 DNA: TGTGCCAGCAGCTTAACTAGCGGGGGCACAGATACGCAGTATTTT
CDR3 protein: CASSLTSGGTDTQYF

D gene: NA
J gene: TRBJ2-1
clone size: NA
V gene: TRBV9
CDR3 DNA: TGTGCCAGCAGCGTAGTAGGGAACAATGAGCAGTTCTTC
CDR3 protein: CASSVVGNNEQFF

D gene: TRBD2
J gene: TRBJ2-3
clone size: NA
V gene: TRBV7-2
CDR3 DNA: TGTGCCAGCAGCTTATTAGCGGGGGATCCGAAAACGCAGTATTTT
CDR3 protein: CASSLLAGDPKTQYF

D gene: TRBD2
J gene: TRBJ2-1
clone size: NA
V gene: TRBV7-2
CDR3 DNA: TGTGCCAGCAGAAGGCCTGCAGCGGGAGGGCCAAATGAGCAGTTCTTC
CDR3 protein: CASRRPAAGGPNEQFF

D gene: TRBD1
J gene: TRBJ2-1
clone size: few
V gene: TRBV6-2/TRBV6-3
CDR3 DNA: TGTGCCAGCAGTTCTGTGGGACAGGTCAATGAGCAGTTCTTC
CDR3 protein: CASSSVGQVNEQFF

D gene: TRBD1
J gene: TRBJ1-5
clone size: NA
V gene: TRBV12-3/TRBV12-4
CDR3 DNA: TGTGCCAGCAGCCGACAGGGGACGAGGCAGCCCCAGCATTTT
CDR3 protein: CASSRQGTRQPQHF

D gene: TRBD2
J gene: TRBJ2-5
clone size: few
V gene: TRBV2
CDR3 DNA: TGTGCCAGCAAAGGCGGGGGGGCCGGTGAGACCCAGTACTTC
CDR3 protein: CASKGGGAGETQYF

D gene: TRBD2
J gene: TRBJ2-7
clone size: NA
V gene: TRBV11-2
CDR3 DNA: TGTGCCAGCAGCCTAGGGACTAGGAGAGCCGAGCAGTACTTC
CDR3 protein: CASSLGTRRAEQYF